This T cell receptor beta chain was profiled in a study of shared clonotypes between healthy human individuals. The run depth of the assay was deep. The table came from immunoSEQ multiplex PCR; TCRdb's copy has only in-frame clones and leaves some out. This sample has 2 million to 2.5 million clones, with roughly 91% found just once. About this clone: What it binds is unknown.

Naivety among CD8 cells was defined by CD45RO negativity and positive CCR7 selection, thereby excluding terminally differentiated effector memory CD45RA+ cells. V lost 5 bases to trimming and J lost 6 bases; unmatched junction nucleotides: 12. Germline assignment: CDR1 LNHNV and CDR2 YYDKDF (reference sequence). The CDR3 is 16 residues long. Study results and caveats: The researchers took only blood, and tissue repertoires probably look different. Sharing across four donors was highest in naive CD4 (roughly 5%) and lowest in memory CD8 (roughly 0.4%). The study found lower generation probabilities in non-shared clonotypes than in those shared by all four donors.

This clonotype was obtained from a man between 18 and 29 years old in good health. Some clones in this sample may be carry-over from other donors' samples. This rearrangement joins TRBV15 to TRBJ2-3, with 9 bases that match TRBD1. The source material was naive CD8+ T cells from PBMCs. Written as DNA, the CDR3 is TGTGCCACCAGCGGGCTCCGGGACAGGGTATCGGATACGCAGTATTTT. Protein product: CATSGLRDRVSDTQYF.